Below, 8 T cell receptor beta chains from the same sample are listed, as sequenced in a study of T cell responses to AZD1222 COVID-19 vaccine (dated by TCRdb to about 2021). According to the study, the label for this sample's time point signals: about 28 days (+/-7) after the second vaccine dose. Preparation of the library involved the immunoSEQ multiplex PCR assay. Sourced from immuneACCESS, this table was stored by TCRdb with only in-frame sequences that have V and J called. A share of the clones is absent; for the studies checked, an unresolved V gene accounts for under half, and the remainder has no known explanation. This sample holds about 81,000 clones; around 90% were observed only once. Roughly 8% of the sample rests with the top ten. The input for sequencing was peripheral blood, taken 28 days after the second AZD1222 dose. All receptors come from an adult who received the AZD1222 COVID-19 vaccine.

V and J are TRBV15 and TRBJ2-7; tentative D call: TRBD1 (5 bases). Trimming removed 0 bases at V and 5 bases at J, with 17 bases between. Germline values: CDR1 LNHNV, CDR2 YYDKDF (reference sequence). CDR3 length: 16 residues. CDR3 loop: CATSRDAGPLSHEQYF. DNA for the CDR3: TGTGCCACCAGCAGAGATGCAGGGCCCCTTTCCCACGAGCAGTACTTC.

The chain combines TRBV10-3 with TRBJ2-7; TRBD1 aligns across 8 bases. The V gene end was trimmed by 7 bases and the J gene end by 6 bases; junction bases not matched to a gene: 8. Germline values: CDR1 ENHRY, CDR2 SYGVKD. The CDR3 consists of 13 residues. The CDR3 DNA follows: TGTGCCATCAACGGCAGGGGGCAGGTCGAGCAGTACTTC. As protein: CAINGRGQVEQYF.

The gene calls are TRBV4-2 and TRBJ2-7; the D is unclear. Germline-derived CDR1 and CDR2 are LGHNA and YNFKEQ. This CDR3 spans 15 amino acids. V was cut by 3 bases and J by 2 bases, with 14 bases left in between. DNA for the CDR3: TGTGCCAGCAGCCACCGCACCACTACCACCTACGAGCAGTACTTC. Residues: CASSHRTTTTYEQYF.

This chain connects TRBV6-2 or TRBV6-3 to TRBJ2-3, with D perhaps TRBD2 (6 bases). CDR3 length equals 13 residues. Germline assignment: CDR1 MNHEY and CDR2 SVGEGT. V lost 2 bases and J 6 bases, leaving 9 bases between the germline ends. The CDR3 spells CASSYPSGDTQYF. As DNA, the CDR3 is TGTGCCAGCAGTTACCCGAGCGGGGATACGCAGTATTTT.

This clone has only one observation. The genes are TRBV11-2 and TRBJ2-1; tentative D call: TRBD2 (5 bases). Germline V lookup: CDR1 SGHAT, CDR2 FQNNGV. This CDR3 comprises 13 residues. V lost 3 bases to trimming and J lost 6 bases, with 9 bases between them. CDR3: CASSLSSRNEQFF. The CDR3 DNA is TGTGCCAGCAGCTTGTCTAGCCGCAATGAGCAGTTCTTC.

This chain links TRBV5-5 with TRBJ2-3; a possible D gene is TRBD2 (6 bases). CDR1 is SGHKS and CDR2 is YYEKEE in the germline V gene (reference sequence). The V and J ends lost 4 bases and 2 bases respectively, with 11 bases between them. The CDR3 loop spans 14 amino acids. CDR3 nucleotide sequence: TGTGCCAGCAGCCTGACTAGTTTCACAGATACGCAGTATTTT. Protein product: CASSLTSFTDTQYF. Together with reference TRBV5-5 and TRBJ2-3, the CDR3 gives the full variable domain: DAGVTQSPTHLIKTRGQQVTLRCSPISGHKSVSWYQQVLGQGPQFIFQYYEKEERGRGNFPDRFSARQFPNYSSELNVNALLLGDSALYLCASSLTSFTDTQYFGPGTRLTVL.

The chain has TRBV2 and TRBJ2-5, with 7 bases identical to TRBD2. V shed 4 bases and J 2 bases; nucleotides not matched to a gene: 4. This CDR3 spans 14 amino acids. Per the germline V gene, CDR1 is SNHLY and CDR2 is FYNNEI. The CDR3 protein is CASSGLANQETQYF. CDR3 bases: TGTGCCAGCAGTGGACTAGCAAATCAAGAGACCCAGTACTTC.

The genes are TRBV30 and TRBJ2-1; TRBD2 is a possible D gene (5 bases). This CDR3 is 14 amino acids long. Germline V CDR1 and CDR2: GTSNPN, SVGIG (reference sequence). Trimming left V 0 bases short and J 1 base short, with 7 bases between. The CDR3 loop reads CAWSVPGSYNEQFF. The CDR3 DNA reads TGTGCCTGGAGTGTTCCGGGGTCCTACAATGAGCAGTTCTTC. The full variable domain, in which reference TRBV30 and TRBJ2-1 provide the parts outside the CDR3, is SQTIHQWPATLVQPVGSPLSLECTVEGTSNPNLYWYRQAAGRGLQLLFYSVGIGQISSEVPQNLSASRPQDRQFILSSKKLLLSDSGFYLCAWSVPGSYNEQFFGPGTRLTVL.